This passage covers 8 T cell receptor beta chains from one sample sequenced in a study of early T cells in non-severe SARS-CoV-2 infection. A single record per CDR3 protein comes from TCRdb applying MiXCR to the 5' RACE reads. The sample has tens of thousands of distinct CDR3 sequences; almost 7.5% are singletons. Sequencing was done on a sample of whole blood. Every receptor here comes from an adult who was a healthcare worker with PCR-confirmed SARS-CoV-2 infection or an uninfected control (not recorded which).

The table lists this clonotype with many counts. The chain employs TRBV3-1 and TRBJ1-5; 8 bases are shared with TRBD1. Germline CDR1 is LGHDT and CDR2 is YNNKEL (reference sequence). The CDR3 sequence is 13 residues long. V was pared by 10 bases and J by 6 bases, with 8 bases of the junction left unmatched. The chain's CDR3 is CATSDRATQPQHF. Here the CDR3 DNA reads TGTGCCACCTCGGACAGGGCGACTCAGCCCCAGCATTTT.

The chain couples TRBV14 to TRBJ2-2; D tentatively fits TRBD1 or TRBD2 (5 bases each). Germline CDR1 and CDR2: SGHDN and FVKESK. Deletions cut 1 base from V and 6 bases from J, with 15 bases between. This CDR3 has 16 amino acids. CDR3 coding DNA: TGTGCCAGCAGCCAAGGAACCGGGACGGAGCCCGGGGAGCTGTTTTTT. Its protein product is CASSQGTGTEPGELFF. Using reference TRBV14 and TRBJ2-2 for the parts outside the CDR3, the full variable domain is EAGVTQFPSHSVIEKGQTVTLRCDPISGHDNLYWYRRVMGKEIKFLLHFVKESKQDESGMPNNRFLAERTGGTYSTLKVQPAELEDSGVYFCASSQGTGTEPGELFFGEGSRLTVL.

The CDR3 DNA is TGCGCCAGCAACTCCGCCTCTGGGAACCCGGCAAGGTATTTT. Its protein product is CASNSASGNPARYF. The rearrangement joins TRBV5-1 to TRBJ2-3; D is uncertain. This CDR3 region has 14 residues. The V gene lost 6 bases and the J gene lost 14 bases, with 25 bases spanning the gap. Germline values: CDR1 SGHRS, CDR2 YFSETQ.

This chain uses TRBV28 with TRBJ2-1; D might be TRBD1 (5 bases). Germline V gives CDR1 MDHEN, CDR2 SYDVKM. V lost 2 bases and J lost 8, with 16 bases in between. There are 15 residues in the CDR3. The CDR3 loop reads CASSLPGRKGDEQFF. Here the CDR3 DNA reads TGTGCCAGCAGTTTACCCGGACGGAAAGGGGATGAGCAGTTCTTC. Drawing the rest from reference TRBV28 and TRBJ2-1, the complete variable domain is DVKVTQSSRYLVKRTGEKVFLECVQDMDHENMFWYRQDPGLGLRLIYFSYDVKMKEKGDIPEGYSVSREKKERFSLILESASTNQTSMYLCASSLPGRKGDEQFFGPGTRLTVL.

The V and J genes are TRBV20-1 and TRBJ2-1; TRBD2 matches 9 bases. Germline assignment: CDR1 DFQATT and CDR2 SNEGSKA (reference sequence). The CDR3 runs to 16 residues. The junction had 7 bases not matched to a gene; V was cut back by 2 bases and J by 2 bases. CDR3 coding DNA: TGCAGTGCTAGACCCACCCTAGCGGGGACCTACAATGAGCAGTTCTTC. Translated, it gives CSARPTLAGTYNEQFF.

The table lists this clonotype with many counts. The V and J genes are TRBV27 and TRBJ2-1; 7 bases are a match to TRBD1. Germline V gene lookup returns CDR1 MNHEY and CDR2 SMNVEV (reference sequence). J lost 2 bases, V lost 8 bases, and 9 bases had no gene match. There are 15 residues in the CDR3. CDR3 residues: CASSYRQGPYNEQFF. The CDR3 DNA is TGTGCCAGCTCATACCGACAGGGTCCCTACAATGAGCAGTTCTTC.

This chain uses TRBV4-3 with TRBJ2-7; D unclear. Germline loops: CDR1 LGHNA, CDR2 YSLEER. V dropped 0 bases and J dropped 0 bases, with 27 bases sitting between them. This CDR3 region has 21 residues. In DNA, the CDR3 is TGCGCCAGCAGCCAAGATTTTAGGCCGAACAGCGAGTACTTGGGCTCCTACGAGCAGTACTTC. Protein sequence: CASSQDFRPNSEYLGSYEQYF.

This clonotype occurred a few times. This sequence joins TRBV4-3 and TRBJ2-1; no reliable D call. Germline-derived CDR1 and CDR2 are LGHNA and YSLEER. This CDR3 contains 16 residues. V dropped 0 bases and J dropped 0 bases, with 9 bases sitting between them. The CDR3 is CASSQDTHPSYNEQFF. The CDR3 DNA follows: TGCGCCAGCAGCCAAGACACCCACCCCTCCTACAATGAGCAGTTCTTC.